The TCR beta chain described here comes from a study of T cell repertoires in cytomegalovirus infection. TCRdb re-analysed the reads in MiXCR, keeping a single row per CDR3 protein. The data contain tens of thousands of distinct CDR3 sequences, around 25% of them singletons. This CDR3 has 14 amino acids. The V gene's germline CDR1 is SGHNT and CDR2 YYREEE (reference sequence). The ends lost 4 bases at V and 3 bases at J; junction bases unmatched: 6. In regard to this clonotype: Its cognate antigen is unknown.

This receptor was obtained from a human donor in good health (CMV status not recorded). Some clones in this sample may be carry-over from other donors' samples. The specimen comprised CD8+ T cells from cultured PBMCs, sampled from culture after CMV antigen stimulation. The chain is built from TRBV5-4 and TRBJ2-7; 8 nucleotides agree with TRBD1. The CDR3 bases are TGTGCCAGCAGCCCCGGACAGGGTAGCTACGAGCAGTACTTC. Translating it yields CASSPGQGSYEQYF.